These 12 T cell receptor beta chains were sequenced from one sample in a study of blood T cell repertoires in COVID-19. Generated by immunoSEQ multiplex PCR, the TCRdb table keeps only in-frame clones and is missing some. This table has roughly 280,000 clones, approximately 86% appearing once. The sample was peripheral blood. These TCRs come from a woman aged 50 to 60 who had recovered from COVID-19.

The V gene is TRBV28, the J gene TRBJ1-5; TRBD1 matches at 8 bases. Trimming cost V 1 base and J 6 bases; bases outside gene matches: 5. The germline gives CDR1 MDHEN, CDR2 SYDVKM. The CDR3 sequence is 15 residues long. The CDR3, as DNA: TGTGCCAGCAGTTTATCAGGGGGCGCGGGTCAGCCCCAGCATTTT. The encoded protein is CASSLSGGAGQPQHF.

This clone appeared once. The chain employs TRBV27 and TRBJ2-3; TRBD2 is a possible D gene (5 bases). Germline CDR1 and CDR2: MNHEY and SMNVEV (reference sequence). Trimming removed 3 bases from V and 6 bases from J, with 13 bases in between. This CDR3 comprises 14 residues. The CDR3 nucleotides are TGTGCCAGCAGTTTTTTTACGGGATTGGATACGCAGTATTTT. Its translation is CASSFFTGLDTQYF.

The chain employs TRBV12-3 or TRBV12-4 and TRBJ1-1, with 8 bases matching TRBD1. The CDR3 consists of 12 residues. The V and J ends lost 5 bases and 8 bases, in that order; junction bases with no gene match: 4. The CDR3 bases are TGTGCCAGCAGTCGACAGGGGAGGGAAGCTTTCTTT. It specifies CASSRQGREAFF.

The CDR3 region is CASTRFNEKLFF. The CDR3 DNA sequence: TGTGCCAGCACGAGGTTTAATGAAAAACTGTTTTTT. The chain has TRBV28 and TRBJ1-4; D remains ambiguous. The V end lost 7 bases, the J end lost 4 bases, and 7 bases lay between the germline ends. Germline-derived CDR1 and CDR2 are MDHEN and SYDVKM. This CDR3 contains 12 residues.

The rearrangement links TRBV4-3 to TRBJ1-6; D gene ambiguous. Germline-derived CDR1 and CDR2 are LGHNA and YSLEER. The V gene lost 1 base and the J gene lost 7 bases, with 11 bases spanning the gap. The CDR3 is 15 amino acids. CDR3 amino acids: CASSQGQQSNSPLHF. The CDR3 DNA follows: TGCGCCAGCAGCCAAGGGCAACAGTCCAATTCACCCCTCCACTTT.

This sequence joins TRBV6-5 and TRBJ2-7, with 7 positions matching TRBD1. Germline CDR1 reads MNHEY; CDR2 reads SVGAGI. This CDR3 spans 14 amino acids. J gave up 3 bases and V 6 bases, and 8 bases lay outside the gene matches. Here the CDR3 reads CASSYRDRLYEQYF. CDR3 nucleotide sequence: TGTGCCAGCAGCTACCGGGACAGACTCTACGAGCAGTACTTC.

The genes are TRBV5-1 and TRBJ2-3; D might be TRBD1 (6 bases). The CDR3 covers 16 residues. V gave up 0 bases and J gave up 1 base, with 12 bases separating them. Germline V gene data show CDR1 as SGHRS and CDR2 as YFSETQ. For the CDR3, the DNA is TGCGCCAGCAGCTTGGTCCCACAGGGTGGCACAGATACGCAGTATTTT. This encodes CASSLVPQGGTDTQYF.

The chain couples TRBV5-1 to TRBJ2-7; TRBD2 is a possible D gene (5 bases). The CDR3 is 14 amino acids. Germline V CDR1 and CDR2: SGHRS, YFSETQ. Trimming took 6 bases from V and 1 from J, leaving 14 bases between them. CDR3 bases: TGCGCCAGCAAGGTGGAGGCAACTTCCTACGAGCAGTACTTC. It translates to CASKVEATSYEQYF.

V usage is TRBV5-1 and J usage is TRBJ1-1; the match to TRBD1 covers 9 bases. Trimming took 3 bases from V and 5 from J; bases not matched to a gene: 5. The CDR3 extends over 14 amino acids. Germline V gene sequence: CDR1 SGHRS, CDR2 YFSETQ. CDR3 region: CASSWDRAGTEAFF. CDR3 nucleotides: TGCGCCAGCAGCTGGGACAGGGCGGGTACTGAAGCTTTCTTT.

The chain uses TRBV19 and TRBJ2-7, with 12 positions matching TRBD1. Germline CDR1 LNHDA, CDR2 SQIVND (reference sequence). Trimming took 5 bases from V and 6 from J; bases not matched to a gene: 8. This CDR3 is built from 15 residues. This chain's CDR3 is CASSSSGTGGREQYF. The DNA of the CDR3 is TGTGCCAGTAGTTCCTCCGGGACAGGGGGCCGCGAGCAGTACTTC. The whole variable domain, remainder taken from reference TRBV19 and TRBJ2-7, is DGGITQSPKYLFRKEGQNVTLSCEQNLNHDAMYWYRQDPGQGLRLIYYSQIVNDFQKGDIAEGYSVSREKKESFPLTVTSAQKNPTAFYLCASSSSGTGGREQYFGPGTRLTVT.

This clone was detected a few times. J is TRBJ1-1 and V is TRBV2; 8 bases fit TRBD1. The ends lost 9 bases at V and 0 bases at J; junction bases unmatched: 9. The V gene's germline CDR1 is SNHLY and CDR2 FYNNEI. The CDR3 is 15 amino acids. CDR3 bases: TGTGCCAGTCCCGGACAGGGAAGTTTGAACACTGAAGCTTTCTTT. This gives the protein CASPGQGSLNTEAFF.

The rearrangement joins TRBV11-1 to TRBJ1-1; D unresolved. Trimming cost V 1 base and J 0 bases, with 6 bases left between them. CDR3 length: 14 amino acids. Germline-derived CDR1 and CDR2 are SGHAT and FQDESV (reference sequence). The CDR3 nucleotides read TGTGCCAGCAGCTTAGAGCTGATGAACACTGAAGCTTTCTTT. As protein: CASSLELMNTEAFF. The full variable domain, rest sourced from reference TRBV11-1 and TRBJ1-1, is EAEVAQSPRYKITEKSQAVAFWCDPISGHATLYWYRQILGQGPELLVQFQDESVVDDSQLPKDRFSAERLKGVDSTLKIQPAELGDSAMYLCASSLELMNTEAFFGQGTRLTVV.